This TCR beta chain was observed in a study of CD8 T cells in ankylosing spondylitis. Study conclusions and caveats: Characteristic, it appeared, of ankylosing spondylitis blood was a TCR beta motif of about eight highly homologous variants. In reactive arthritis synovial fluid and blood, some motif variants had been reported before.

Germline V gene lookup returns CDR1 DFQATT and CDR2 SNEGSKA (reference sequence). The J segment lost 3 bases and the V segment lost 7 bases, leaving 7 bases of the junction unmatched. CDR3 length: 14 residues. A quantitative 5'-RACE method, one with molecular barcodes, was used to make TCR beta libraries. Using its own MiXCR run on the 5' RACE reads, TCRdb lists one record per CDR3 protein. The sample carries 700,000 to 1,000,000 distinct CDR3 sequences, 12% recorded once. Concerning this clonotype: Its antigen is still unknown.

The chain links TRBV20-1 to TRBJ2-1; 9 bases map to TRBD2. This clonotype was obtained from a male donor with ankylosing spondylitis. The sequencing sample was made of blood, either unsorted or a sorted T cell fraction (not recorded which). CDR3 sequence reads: CSVRAGGSYNEQFF. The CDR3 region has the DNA TGCAGTGTGAGAGCGGGAGGTAGCTACAATGAGCAGTTCTTC.